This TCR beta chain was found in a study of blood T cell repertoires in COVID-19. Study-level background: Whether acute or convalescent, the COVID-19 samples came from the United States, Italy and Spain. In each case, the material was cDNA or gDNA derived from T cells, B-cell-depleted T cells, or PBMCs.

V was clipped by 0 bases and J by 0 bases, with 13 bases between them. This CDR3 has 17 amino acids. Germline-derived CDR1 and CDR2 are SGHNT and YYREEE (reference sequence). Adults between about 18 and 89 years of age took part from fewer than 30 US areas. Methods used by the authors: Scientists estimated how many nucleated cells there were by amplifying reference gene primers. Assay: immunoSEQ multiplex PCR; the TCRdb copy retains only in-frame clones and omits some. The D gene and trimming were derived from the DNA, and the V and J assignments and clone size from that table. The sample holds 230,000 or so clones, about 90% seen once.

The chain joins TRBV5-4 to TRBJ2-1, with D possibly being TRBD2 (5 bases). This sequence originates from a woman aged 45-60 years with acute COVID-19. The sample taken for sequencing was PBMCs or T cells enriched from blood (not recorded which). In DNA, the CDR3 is TGTGCCAGCAGCTTGGGGGAAGCGAGGGTCTCCTACAATGAGCAGTTCTTC. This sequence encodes CASSLGEARVSYNEQFF.